These T cell receptor beta chains were read from a single sample in a study of T-cell reconstitution after alpha-beta-depleted transplantation in children. TCRdb ran MiXCR on the PCR reads and lists one entry per CDR3 protein. The repertoire holds about 72,000 distinct CDR3 sequences, with about 6.7% as singletons. Sequenced material: PBMCs from the stem cell graft donor, taken from the stem cell graft. These receptors came from a human donor who donated a stem cell graft to a child with acute lymphoblastic leukemia. Each CDR3 is given with its conserved first and last residue. A D gene is named only where the DNA matches it firmly. Expanded clones get a size class; other rows say once, few or many, or leave the size out.

V gene,J gene,clone size,D gene,CDR3 DNA,CDR3 protein
TRBV7-2,TRBJ2-5,many,-,TGTGCCAGCAGCCTCGACCTTGGAGAGACCCAGTACTTC,CASSLDLGETQYF
TRBV3-1,TRBJ1-5,many,-,TGTGCCAGCAGCCAAGGGTTTGGATCCCAGCATTTT,CASSQGFGSQHF
TRBV24-1,TRBJ2-3,many,-,TGTGCCACCTCAGACAGCCGCACAGATACGCAGTATTTT,CATSDSRTDTQYF
TRBV5-1,TRBJ2-1,many,-,TGCGCCAGCAGCCCTGTCGAGACACGCCATTTGCACAATGAGCAGTTCTTC,CASSPVETRHLHNEQFF
TRBV4-2,TRBJ2-2,-,-,TGTGCCAGCAGCCAACAATGGGACACGGCCGGGGAGCTGTTTTTT,CASSQQWDTAGELFF
TRBV12-3/TRBV12-4,TRBJ1-2,many,-,TGTGCCAGCAGTTTAGAAGAGGGCCCGAACTATGGCTACACCTTC,CASSLEEGPNYGYTF
TRBV10-3,TRBJ1-5,many,-,TGTGCCATCAGTGACAGGGGAGGCAATCAGCCCCAGCATTTT,CAISDRGGNQPQHF
TRBV18,TRBJ2-3,-,-,TGTGCCAGCCGTCCCGGGGAGAAGGCTTCAGATACGCAGTATTTT,CASRPGEKASDTQYF
TRBV7-3,TRBJ2-2,many,TRBD2,TGTGCCAGCAGCCAGGGACTAGCGGGAGCCGGGGAGCTGTTTTTT,CASSQGLAGAGELFF
TRBV7-2,TRBJ1-1,-,-,TGTGCCAGCAGCTTAGGGCTCGGTTGGGAGGACACTGAAGCTTTCTTT,CASSLGLGWEDTEAFF
TRBV5-1,TRBJ2-1,many,-,TGCGCCAGCAGCTTACAAGCTCCCTACAATGAGCAGTTCTTC,CASSLQAPYNEQFF
TRBV29-1,TRBJ1-1,many,-,TGCAGCGTTCGGGGAATGAACACTGAAGCTTTCTTT,CSVRGMNTEAFF
TRBV6-2/TRBV6-3,TRBJ1-5,many,-,TGTGCCACTCGGACTGACGGTAATCAGCCCCAGCATTTT,CATRTDGNQPQHF
TRBV6-2/TRBV6-3,TRBJ1-5,many,-,TGTGCCAGCAACACCCGGGCCATCAATCAGCCCCAGCATTTT,CASNTRAINQPQHF
TRBV20-1,TRBJ2-5,many,TRBD2,TGCAGTGCTAGACCATCTATCGGTAGGGAGGGAGAGACCCAGTACTTC,CSARPSIGREGETQYF
TRBV11-2,TRBJ2-1,many,TRBD2,TGTGCCAGCAGCTTAGAGAGGGCGGGGGAGTTCTTC,CASSLERAGEFF
TRBV5-6,TRBJ1-2,many,-,TGTGCCAGCAGACAAGGATCGGTCGACTATGGCTACACCTTC,CASRQGSVDYGYTF
TRBV20-1,TRBJ2-1,medium-sized,TRBD2,TGCAGTGCTAGAGAGCGGGAGAATGAGCAGTTCTTC,CSARERENEQFF
TRBV5-1,TRBJ2-7,many,-,TGCGCCAGCAGCTTGGCCCCCACACCTAGATACTCCTACGAGCAGTACTTC,CASSLAPTPRYSYEQYF
TRBV7-9,TRBJ2-1,many,-,TGTGCCAGCAGCTCCCCCCAGGCTGAGCAGTTCTTC,CASSSPQAEQFF
TRBV27,TRBJ1-1,many,-,TGTGCCAGCAGTCCCAGCAGGGTCGGCACTGAAGCTTTCTTT,CASSPSRVGTEAFF
TRBV5-1,TRBJ2-1,many,-,TGCGCCAGCAGCTCTGAAAACAATGAGCAGTTCTTC,CASSSENNEQFF
TRBV12-3/TRBV12-4,TRBJ2-1,many,TRBD1,TGTGCCAGCAGTGCCGACAGGGGACAGTCCTACAATGAGCAGTTCTTC,CASSADRGQSYNEQFF
TRBV2,TRBJ2-3,many,-,TGTGCCAGCAGGAAGGAGGGGACAGATACGCAGTATTTT,CASRKEGTDTQYF
TRBV7-3,TRBJ1-1,many,-,TGTGCCAGCAGCCCACGAGGGGGTCGGGACACTGAAGCTTTCTTT,CASSPRGGRDTEAFF
TRBV12-3/TRBV12-4,TRBJ1-2,many,-,TGTGCCAGCAGTTTAGGGGCTGCCTATGGCTACACCTTC,CASSLGAAYGYTF
TRBV5-1,TRBJ2-7,many,-,TGCGCCAGCAGCTTGGGTGACAGAACCTACGAGCAGTACTTC,CASSLGDRTYEQYF
TRBV12-3/TRBV12-4,TRBJ1-2,few,TRBD1,TGTGCCAGCAGTCCCGGAGGACAGGGCGGAAGAGGCTACACCTTC,CASSPGGQGGRGYTF
TRBV10-3,TRBJ1-6,many,-,TGTGCCATCAGTGAGTCCCTCGGGGGGATTTCACCCCTCCACTTT,CAISESLGGISPLHF
TRBV9,TRBJ2-7,many,TRBD1,TGTGCCAGCAGCGTAGAAGGGACAGGGGTCAGGGAGCATTACTTC,CASSVEGTGVREHYF
TRBV7-2,TRBJ2-2,-,TRBD2,TGTGCCAGCAGCTTAGGTGGGCGGGGGGCGAGCGGGGAGCTGTTTTTT,CASSLGGRGASGELFF
TRBV6-2/TRBV6-3,TRBJ2-1,many,TRBD2,TGTGCCAGCAGTCCCTATGGACTAGCATCGGCATGGGAGCAGTTCTTC,CASSPYGLASAWEQFF
TRBV12-3/TRBV12-4,TRBJ1-2,many,-,TGTGCCAGCAGTCGTCATCCAGGATTCTATGGCTACACCTTC,CASSRHPGFYGYTF
TRBV7-2,TRBJ2-5,many,TRBD2,TGTGCCAGCAGCTTAGTAGCGGGGGGTCTTAATGCCGCGATTGTGACCCAGTACTTC,CASSLVAGGLNAAIVTQYF
TRBV6-5,TRBJ1-2,many,-,TGTGCCAGCAGTCCCCCCCCTTCACTCGTCCCTAACTATGGCTACACCTTC,CASSPPPSLVPNYGYTF
TRBV12-3/TRBV12-4,TRBJ2-4,-,TRBD2,TGTGCCAGCAGTCACCCGGGACTAAGGGGCAAAAACATTCAGTACTTC,CASSHPGLRGKNIQYF
TRBV7-3,TRBJ1-3,-,TRBD1,TGTGCCAGCAGCTCCGGGACAGGCGGAAACACCATATATTTT,CASSSGTGGNTIYF
TRBV19,TRBJ2-1,-,TRBD2,TGTGCCAGTAGTACCACTCGGACTAGCGGGAGCTCCTACAATGAGCAGTTCTTC,CASSTTRTSGSSYNEQFF
TRBV6-1,TRBJ1-3,few,-,TGTGCCAGCAGACCAGGGCCCGGAAACACCATATATTTT,CASRPGPGNTIYF
TRBV24-1,TRBJ2-1,many,TRBD2,TGTGCCACCAGTGATTTTAGCGGGGGCCCCTACAATGAGCAGTTCTTC,CATSDFSGGPYNEQFF
TRBV6-1,TRBJ1-5,few,TRBD1,TGTGCCAGCAGCTCGGGACAGCTACTCAATCAGCCCCAGCATTTT,CASSSGQLLNQPQHF
TRBV6-2/TRBV6-3,TRBJ2-5,many,-,TGTGCCAGGGACAGAATGCAAGAGACCCAGTACTTC,CARDRMQETQYF
TRBV28,TRBJ2-7,-,-,TGTGCCATCGGCCTCGTTCAGGGGACCTACGAGCAGTACTTC,CAIGLVQGTYEQYF
TRBV5-1,TRBJ1-5,many,-,TGCGCCAGCAGCTTGGACGGGACCACGAGACGACCCCAGCATTTT,CASSLDGTTRRPQHF
TRBV5-6,TRBJ2-1,few,-,TGTGCCAGCAGCTCCCTTCAGAAGCAGTTCTTC,CASSSLQKQFF
TRBV27,TRBJ2-2,many,TRBD2,TGTGTCAGCAGTAAGGGAGGACTAGCGGTGAACACCGGGGAGCTGTTTTTT,CVSSKGGLAVNTGELFF
TRBV11-2,TRBJ2-1,many,-,TGTGCCAGCAGCTTGGGAGAGTACCGCCGCTACAATGAGCAGTTCTTC,CASSLGEYRRYNEQFF
TRBV20-1,TRBJ1-2,many,TRBD1,TGCAGATACCACGACAGGGACTATGGCTACACCTTC,CRYHDRDYGYTF
TRBV7-9,TRBJ1-2,many,TRBD1,TGTGCCAGCAGCTTTCGAGGGGGCATAGCTAACTATGGCTACACCTTC,CASSFRGGIANYGYTF
TRBV7-2,TRBJ2-3,many,-,TGTGCCAGCAGCTTAATAGCGAATACGCAGTATTTT,CASSLIANTQYF
TRBV7-9,TRBJ2-7,-,TRBD1,TGTGCCAGCAGCCATCTCCGGGACAGGTTTTACGAGCAGTACTTC,CASSHLRDRFYEQYF
TRBV11-2,TRBJ2-6,many,-,TGTGCCAGCAGCTCCCGAGCGGCCAACGTCCTGACTTTC,CASSSRAANVLTF
TRBV20-1,TRBJ1-4,many,TRBD1,TGCAGTGCTAGAGGGGGGACAGCTAATGAAAAACTGTTTTTT,CSARGGTANEKLFF
TRBV28,TRBJ2-5,few,-,TGTGCCAGCAGTCCCCGGTCGACAGGAATGGTGGTAGAGACCCAGTACTTC,CASSPRSTGMVVETQYF
TRBV6-5,TRBJ2-3,-,TRBD2,TGTGCCAGCAGTTCCGGGACTAGCCCAGATACGCAGTATTTT,CASSSGTSPDTQYF